This paragraph covers one T cell receptor beta chain sequence. There is no known antigen for this receptor. Per-nucleotide qualities are absent, and no much larger clonotype sits a single base away. Taken from the germline V gene, the CDR1 and CDR2 loops are MNHEY and SVGAGI. Its CDR3 holds 15 amino acids, cysteine through phenylalanine. Only the CDR3 part of the read is kept: 45 bases, read in frame from the first base. V is cut by 0 bases and J by 6 bases, and the space between the germline ends is 12 bases. This sample is drawn from a study of persistence of HIV-infected CD4 T cells (TCRdb year 2020). At the level of the whole study: Suppressive ART had been received by participants for a median of about eight years. Apart from a couple of participants who underwent leukapheresis at a single time point, peripheral blood samples of up to roughly 180 mL were collected from participants at multiple time points. CMV- and HIV-1 Gag-responding CD4+ T cells were isolated from ART-treated individuals so that antigen-driven clonal expansion of HIV-1-infected cells could be examined. TCRbeta sequencing assessed the clonality of all cells in each sorted population, while proviral sequencing assessed the clonality of infected cells. In the cross-participant TCR cluster analysis, roughly 8 participants were included for CMV and roughly 7 participants were included for Gag. Results the study describes overall, beyond this receptor: Restriction of bulk TCR analyses to the rare CMV-responding cells that actually carried HIV-1 proviruses was not possible. Significantly lower TCRbeta richness was observed in CMV- and Gag-responding cells than in anti-CD3/anti-CD28-responding cells, and higher oligoclonality was observed in CMV-responding cells than in CD3/CD28-stimulated and Gag-responding cells. Only a small number of individuals took part in the study, and only a limited range of antigens was tested. Antigen-responding cells were enriched for degenerate expanded CDR3beta sequences, which suggests convergent selection of CD4+ responses to CMV and Gag. TCR oligoclonality correlated with proviral oligoclonality within the same sorted populations.

Reading the label with the study, this specimen's treatment or condition is: suppressive antiretroviral therapy. Cells were stimulated with lysates of CMV-infected fibroblasts at 9.5 to 10 ug/mL. Responding CD4+ T cells were sorted by upregulation of both CD40 ligand and CD69. Participants were HIV-1-infected adults who started suppressive ART during chronic infection. Plasma HIV-1 RNA had been undetectable (below 50 copies/mL) in participants for at least 4 years. To be included, participants needed a CD4+ T cell count above 400 cells/uL and a positive CMV serology. Before stimulation, PBMCs were isolated using density centrifugation and then depleted of CD8+ T cells. Stimulation of CD8-depleted PBMCs was carried out for around 19 hours with anti-CD28/CD49d costimulation, CD40-blocking antibody and enfuvirtide, to prevent new infections. Cells were sorted on a Beckman Coulter MoFlo Legacy or XDP sorter, with propidium iodide excluding dead cells. For samples with more than one million cells, genomic DNA was extracted with the QIAamp DNA Mini Kit, and for all other samples the Quick-DNA Microprep Kit was used.

The immunoSEQ hsTCRB assay version 4, run in survey mode, was used to sequence TCRbeta repertoires from genomic DNA. Genomic DNA was diluted to roughly 9.8 ng/uL, using up to about 1 ug per sample for TCRbeta sequencing. The published analysis was carried out like this. Analysis of the TCRbeta data was done in ImmunoSeq Analyzer 3.0, and diversity was computed on productive nucleotide rearrangements. The improved Chao index was used to estimate lower-bound TCR diversity, and the Gini coefficient was used to estimate clonality using the Immunarch R package. Nucleotide rearrangements that differed but encoded the same CDR3beta amino acid sequence were counted as separate clonotypes. Differential abundance analysis identified TCRbeta sequences significantly enriched in antigen-responding cells relative to anti-CD3/anti-CD28-activated cells. TCRs were clustered by predicted peptide-MHC specificity with GLIPH2, both within individual participants and across merged participant data sets. TCRdb re-hosts the immuneACCESS table, in-frame sequences only. Its copies lack some clones; in the studies checked, an unresolved V gene accounts for under half of them, and the cause for the rest is not known. V and J calls and clone size are given by that table; D and trimming were obtained from the DNA. The sample data list roughly 20,000 clones, and approximately 80% of these were observed just once. Clones ranked in the top ten supply roughly 7.1% of the sample.

The sequence was collected from an adult man with HIV who was CMV-seropositive. Recombination connected TRBV6-5 to TRBJ1-5, and perhaps TRBD1 as D gene, on 6 matching bases. This material consisted of CD4+ T cells sorted from PBMCs after roughly 18-hour stimulation, taken from a patient who received antiretroviral therapy. The cell subset or site label on this specimen signifies: CD40L+CD69+ CD4 T cells responding to CMV lysate. The nucleotides read TGTGCCAGCAGTTACTCATGGGGGGCGGGTCAGCCCCAGCATTTT. Its translation reads: CASSYSWGAGQPQHF.